Each of the 14 T cell receptor beta chains below was sequenced from the same sample in a study of blood T cell repertoires in COVID-19. Clones were sequenced by immunoSEQ multiplex PCR, and TCRdb holds only the in-frame ones, with some missing. The table includes about 75,000 clones, around 74% detected once. Input material: peripheral blood. The receptors come from a human donor with acute or convalescent COVID-19. The donor label of this sample is uncertain.

This clone was counted a few times. The chain combines TRBV11-2 with TRBJ1-5; perhaps TRBD1 as D (5 bases). Between the trimmed V and J ends, which lost 1 base and 3 bases, there was a span of 10 bases. Per germline, CDR1 SGHAT and CDR2 FQNNGV. CDR3 length equals 15 residues. The CDR3 bases are TGTGCCAGCAGCTTAGGTTGGGGCCACAATCAGCCCCAGCATTTT. Residues: CASSLGWGHNQPQHF.

This clone was counted a few times. V is TRBV7-2 and J is TRBJ2-7; 13 positions match TRBD2. The J segment lost 3 bases and the V segment lost 10 bases, leaving 3 bases of the junction unmatched. Germline V gene lookup returns CDR1 SGHTA and CDR2 FQGNSA. CDR3 length equals 13 residues. CDR3 bases: TGTGCCACCAGACTAGCGGGAGGCTACGAGCAGTACTTC. Residues: CATRLAGGYEQYF.

The rearrangement links TRBV15 to TRBJ1-4, with 8 bases fitting TRBD1. The CDR3 has 15 amino acids. Germline CDR1 and CDR2: LNHNV and YYDKDF (reference sequence). V was clipped by 8 bases and J by 2 bases; unmatched bases: 7. The CDR3 DNA reads as TGTGCCACCGAACAGGGGGTTACTACTAATGAAAAACTGTTTTTT. It translates to CATEQGVTTNEKLFF.

Here the CDR3 DNA reads TGTGCCAGCAGTTACGCGATTGGTGGCACCGGGGAGCTGTTTTTT. This sequence encodes CASSYAIGGTGELFF. The rearrangement uses TRBV6-5 and TRBJ2-2; D uncertain. The V end lost 2 bases, the J end lost 4 bases, and 11 bases lay between the germline ends. The CDR3 contains 15 residues. The germline V gene encodes CDR1 MNHEY and CDR2 SVGAGI.

CDR3 sequence (DNA): TGTGCCAGCAGCCTCGACGGCCCCAGAGGGGAGACCCAGTACTTC. As protein: CASSLDGPRGETQYF. The V gene is TRBV9, the J gene TRBJ2-5, with a possible D match to TRBD2 (5 bases). Trimming removed 4 bases at V and 5 bases at J, with 18 bases between. The CDR3 sequence is 15 residues long. Germline values: CDR1 SGDLS, CDR2 YYNGEE.

The rearrangement links TRBV2 to TRBJ1-1; maybe TRBD1 (5 bases). Germline CDR1 and CDR2: SNHLY and FYNNEI. V was cut by 6 bases and J by 4 bases, with 12 bases left in between. This CDR3 has 13 amino acids. The CDR3 DNA follows: TGTGCCAGCAGGGGGCGTTCCGGCACTGAAGCTTTCTTT. Translated, it gives CASRGRSGTEAFF. Together with reference TRBV2 and TRBJ1-1, the CDR3 gives the full variable domain: EPEVTQTPSHQVTQMGQEVILRCVPISNHLYFYWYRQILGQKVEFLVSFYNNEISEKSEIFDDQFSVERPDGSNFTLKIRSTKLEDSAMYFCASRGRSGTEAFFGQGTRLTVV.

This clone was observed a single time. The genes are TRBV19 and TRBJ2-5; TRBD1 is a possible D gene (6 bases). Trimming took 4 bases from V and 3 from J, leaving 9 bases between them. This CDR3 comprises 13 residues. Germline V gene sequence: CDR1 LNHDA, CDR2 SQIVND (reference sequence). In nucleotides, the CDR3 is TGTGCCAGTAGTAAACAGGGAGAAGAGACCCAGTACTTC. Its protein is CASSKQGEETQYF.

This clone appeared a few times. This chain joins TRBV11-2 and TRBJ2-5, with 7 nucleotides matching TRBD2. The CDR3 contains 14 residues. J gave up 2 bases and V 5 bases, and 5 bases lay outside the gene matches. The germline V gene has CDR1 SGHAT and CDR2 FQNNGV. The CDR3 sequence is CASSVGGRQETQYF. CDR3 DNA: TGTGCCAGCAGCGTCGGGGGGAGACAAGAGACCCAGTACTTC. Drawing the rest from reference TRBV11-2 and TRBJ2-5, the complete variable domain is EAGVAQSPRYKIIEKRQSVAFWCNPISGHATLYWYQQILGQGPKLLIQFQNNGVVDDSQLPKDRFSAERLKGVDSTLKIQPAKLEDSAVYLCASSVGGRQETQYFGPGTRLLVL.

This chain uses TRBV5-1 with TRBJ2-1; 8 nucleotides line up with TRBD2. Germline V lookup: CDR1 SGHRS, CDR2 YFSETQ. The V gene end was trimmed by 7 bases and the J gene end by 4 bases; junction bases not matched to a gene: 4. The CDR3 sequence is 13 residues long. CDR3 DNA sequence: TGCGCCAGCTCGGGAGGGACATACAATGAGCAGTTCTTC. This gives the protein CASSGGTYNEQFF.

The chain uses TRBV12-5 and TRBJ1-3; 7 positions match TRBD1. CDR1 and CDR2 (germline): LGHNT, FRNRAP. The CDR3 length is 13 residues. V shed 5 bases, J shed 6 bases, and the junction held 4 bases outside the gene matches. The CDR3 nucleotides are TGTGCTAGTGGTGTGGGACAGACAAACACCATATATTTT. Translating it yields CASGVGQTNTIYF. Full variable domain (outside the CDR3, taken from reference TRBV12-5 and TRBJ1-3): DARVTQTPRHKVTEMGQEVTMRCQPILGHNTVFWYRQTMMQGLELLAYFRNRAPLDDSGMPKDRFSAEMPDATLATLKIQPSEPRDSAVYFCASGVGQTNTIYFGEGSWLTVV.

In its sample, this clone was seen a few times. The CDR3 reads CASSTHRGRDEQYV. Written as DNA, the CDR3 is TGTGCCAGCAGCACCCACAGGGGGCGAGACGAGCAGTACGTC. This sequence joins TRBV21-1 and TRBJ2-7; no check of the table's D call, TRBD1, against the DNA was made. TRBV21-1 is a pseudogene segment. The CDR3 is 14 amino acids.

The CDR3 protein is CASSPGDRVNQPQHF. The DNA of the CDR3 is TGTGCCAGCTCACCGGGGGACAGGGTGAATCAGCCCCAGCATTTT. J is TRBJ1-5 and V is TRBV18; TRBD1 matches 9 bases. J was trimmed by 4 bases and V by 3 bases; bases with no gene match: 4. CDR1 is KGHSH, CDR2 LQKENI, per germline. The CDR3 covers 15 residues. The variable domain in full, completed from reference TRBV18 and TRBJ1-5, reads NAGVMQNPRHLVRRRGQEARLRCSPMKGHSHVYWYRQLPEEGLKFMVYLQKENIIDESGMPKERFSAEFPKEGPSILRIQQVVRGDSAAYFCASSPGDRVNQPQHFGDGTRLSIL.

This chain links TRBV6-1 with TRBJ2-7; 7 bases line up with TRBD1. Per the germline V gene, CDR1 is MNHNS and CDR2 is SASEGT. V trimming: 1 base; J trimming: 0 bases; junction bases outside the gene matches: 0. The CDR3 has 14 residues. CDR3 DNA sequence: TGTGCCAGCAGTGAAGGGGACAGCTCCTACGAGCAGTACGTC. It yields the protein CASSEGDSSYEQYV.

This chain connects TRBV4-3 to TRBJ2-7; a possible D gene is TRBD2 (6 bases). Germline CDR1 reads LGHNA; CDR2 reads YSLEER. The CDR3 has 14 residues. Trimming stripped 4 bases from V and 5 bases from J, with 15 bases between. CDR3 region: CASSLRGGVDEQYF. In nucleotides, the CDR3 is TGCGCCAGCAGCCTCCGCGGAGGGGTGGACGAGCAGTACTTC.